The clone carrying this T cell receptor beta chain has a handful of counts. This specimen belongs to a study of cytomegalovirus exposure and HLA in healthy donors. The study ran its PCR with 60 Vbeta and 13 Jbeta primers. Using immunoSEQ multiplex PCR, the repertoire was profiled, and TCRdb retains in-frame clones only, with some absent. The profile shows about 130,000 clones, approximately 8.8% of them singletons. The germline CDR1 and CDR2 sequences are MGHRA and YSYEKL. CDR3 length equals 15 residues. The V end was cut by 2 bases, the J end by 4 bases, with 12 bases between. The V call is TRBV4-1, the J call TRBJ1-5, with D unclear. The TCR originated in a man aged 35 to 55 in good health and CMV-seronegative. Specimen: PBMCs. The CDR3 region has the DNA TGCGCCAGCAGCCAATTGGGCTTGGGTAATCAGCCCCAGCATTTT. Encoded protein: CASSQLGLGNQPQHF.